This TCR beta chain stems from a study of blood T cells in healthy people across ages. Whole-study findings and limits: TCR beta diversity, measured per million T cells, fell in a roughly linear way with age.

At least ten counts were recorded for this clonotype. Its target is unknown. The use of a sample-barcoded 5' primer and a J-beta primer mix characterized a second PCR of roughly 7 to 11 cycles. The template-switch adaptor, which had 12 random nucleotides, put a tag on each cDNA molecule. From the 5' RACE reads, TCRdb called clonotypes with MiXCR, one entry per CDR3 protein. The sample lists 1.6 million or so distinct CDR3 sequences, roughly 32% occurring once. V was pared by 4 bases and J by 0 bases, with 6 bases of the junction left unmatched. CDR3 length: 15 amino acids. The germline V gene has CDR1 SGHVS and CDR2 FNYEAQ.

The TCR comes from a woman under 40 in good health. V and J are TRBV7-6 and TRBJ2-7, with TRBD1 identical over 7 bases. Sequencing used blood. The CDR3 here is CASSSRTGLSYEQYF. The CDR3 coding sequence is TGTGCCAGCAGCTCCCGGACAGGCCTCTCCTACGAGCAGTACTTC.